This T cell receptor (beta chain) was sequenced in a study of neurological immune-mediated disorders. TCRdb used MiXCR to reprocess the 5' RACE reads, holding one entry per CDR3 protein. The data contain 50,000 to 80,000 distinct CDR3 sequences, 3.4% of them singletons. The CDR3 totals 11 residues. Trimming took off 7 bases at V and 4 bases at J, with 8 bases between the two ends. Germline V CDR1 and CDR2: SGDLS, YYNGEE. This clonotype was counted ten times or more. The sequenced material came from PBMCs. The receptor's source is a man aged 35 to 55 with multiple sclerosis. This chain connects TRBV9 to TRBJ1-1; D is possibly TRBD1 (5 bases). This chain's CDR3 is CASGGGTEAFF. The CDR3, as DNA: TGTGCCAGCGGGGGAGGCACTGAAGCTTTCTTT.